These 5 T cell receptor beta chains share one sample of origin, sequenced in a study of cytomegalovirus exposure and HLA in healthy donors. Amplification used 60 Vbeta primers and 13 Jbeta primers. Here immunoSEQ multiplex PCR was the method, and the copy in TCRdb shows in-frame clones only, minus some. Of over 100,000 clones listed, over 75% are singletons. Sequencing used PBMCs. Receptors were obtained from a male donor in good health and CMV-seropositive.

The chain combines TRBV9 with TRBJ2-7; TRBD1 might be the D (6 bases). Germline V lookup: CDR1 SGDLS, CDR2 YYNGEE. With 4 bases removed from V and 2 bases from J, the gap between germline ends came to 13 bases. The CDR3 runs to 14 residues. In nucleotides, the CDR3 is TGTGCCAGCAGCAACCGGACAGCACCCTACGAGCAGTACTTC. Protein sequence: CASSNRTAPYEQYF.

In this sample, this clone turned up a few times. J is TRBJ2-1 and V is TRBV19; TRBD2 is a possible D gene (5 bases). The CDR3 is 17 amino acids. Between the trimmed V and J ends, which lost 3 bases and 0 bases, there was a span of 15 bases. Germline CDR1 and CDR2: LNHDA and SQIVND (reference sequence). The CDR3 nucleotides read TGTGCCAGTAGTATTGGCGGGTGGTACGGCTCCTACAATGAGCAGTTCTTC. Protein sequence: CASSIGGWYGSYNEQFF.

The rearrangement uses TRBV6-1 and TRBJ2-1; 12 nucleotides align to TRBD2. The CDR3 has 14 amino acids. Germline V CDR1 and CDR2: MNHNS, SASEGT. V shed 10 bases and J 4 bases; nucleotides not matched to a gene: 5. Written as DNA, the CDR3 is TGTGCCATCCTAGCGGGGGGGCCATACAATGAGCAGTTCTTC. Its protein product is CAILAGGPYNEQFF.

The V call is TRBV29-1, the J call TRBJ1-1, with 8 bases that match TRBD1. The CDR3 loop spans 13 amino acids. The J segment lost 5 bases and the V segment lost 7 bases, leaving 9 bases of the junction unmatched. Germline V gene sequence: CDR1 SQVTM, CDR2 ANQGSEA. CDR3: CSAVRGLGTEAFF. The CDR3 region has the DNA TGCAGCGCGGTCAGGGGGCTAGGGACTGAAGCTTTCTTT.

The chain employs TRBV7-6 and TRBJ2-2; 9 nucleotides line up with TRBD2. The V and J ends lost 1 base and 0 bases, in that order; junction bases with no gene match: 9. CDR1 is SGHVS, CDR2 FNYEAQ, per germline. The CDR3 consists of 19 residues. Written as DNA, the CDR3 is TGTGCCAGCAGCTTAGAGGCGGTAGCGGGAGCCCCGAACACCGGGGAGCTGTTTTTT. It is translated as CASSLEAVAGAPNTGELFF.